Given below is one TCR beta chain in context. Terminally differentiated effector memory CD45RA+ cells were left out of the naive CD8 fraction, which was CD45RO-negative and positively selected for CCR7. The repertoire was sequenced with immunoSEQ multiplex PCR; TCRdb's copy has only in-frame clones and lacks some. The sample holds 560,000 or so clones, roughly 96% seen once. This specimen belongs to a study of shared clonotypes between healthy human individuals. CDR3 size: 14 residues. The germline V and J ends were trimmed by 6 bases and 9 bases, with 20 bases remaining between them. Germline values: CDR1 LNHDA, CDR2 SQIVND (reference sequence).

The V and J genes are TRBV19 and TRBJ1-1; maybe TRBD1 (6 bases). This clonotype was sampled from a woman in her twenties or thirties in good health. The material sequenced was naive CD8+ T cells sorted from blood. The CDR3 sequence: CASRKFRDNEKAFF. The CDR3 nucleotides read TGTGCCAGTAGGAAATTCCGGGACAATGAGAAAGCTTTCTTT. Using reference TRBV19 and TRBJ1-1 for the parts outside the CDR3, the full variable domain is DGGITQSPKYLFRKEGQNVTLSCEQNLNHDAMYWYRQDPGQGLRLIYYSQIVNDFQKGDIAEGYSVSREKKESFPLTVTSAQKNPTAFYLCASRKFRDNEKAFFGQGTRLTVV.